Listed here are 13 T cell receptor beta chains from one sample, sequenced in a study of shared clonotypes between healthy human individuals. TCRdb's table, derived via immunoSEQ multiplex PCR, lists solely in-frame clones and lacks some. The sample contains about 2 million clones, roughly 94% of which appear only once. In the naive CD8 group, cells lacked CD45RO and were positively selected for CCR7, so terminally differentiated effector memory CD45RA+ cells were left out. Sequenced input: naive CD8+ T cells sorted from blood. Source of these receptors: a man aged 18 to 29 in good health.

V usage is TRBV6-5 and J usage is TRBJ1-1; D might be TRBD1 (5 bases). V shed 2 bases and J shed 2 bases, with 15 bases lying between them. Per germline, CDR1 MNHEY and CDR2 SVGAGI. The CDR3 covers 16 residues. CDR3 nucleotides: TGTGCCAGCAGTTACAACTCCAGGGAGGGAAACACTGAAGCTTTCTTT. Protein: CASSYNSREGNTEAFF.

As concerns this clone: Additional DNA sequences in this sample encode the identical CDR3. This chain connects TRBV27 to TRBJ2-7; unclear D gene. V was trimmed by 3 bases and J by 4 bases, leaving 13 bases between them. Germline loops: CDR1 MNHEY, CDR2 SMNVEV (reference sequence). The CDR3 covers 14 residues. CDR3 loop: CASSLKGSAYEQYF. The DNA of the CDR3 is TGTGCCAGCAGTTTGAAAGGGTCGGCTTACGAGCAGTACTTC.

J is TRBJ1-5 and V is TRBV27, with D unclear. There are 13 residues in the CDR3. Trimming cost V 1 base and J 3 bases, with 4 bases left between them. Germline CDR1 and CDR2: MNHEY and SMNVEV (reference sequence). The CDR3 DNA follows: TGTGCCAGCAGTTTATTGGCCAATCAGCCCCAGCATTTT. This translates into CASSLLANQPQHF.

This chain links TRBV19 with TRBJ2-3; possibly TRBD2 for D (5 bases). Germline V gene sequence: CDR1 LNHDA, CDR2 SQIVND (reference sequence). The ends were cut back, 3 bases at V and 4 bases at J, with 14 bases in the middle. The CDR3 length is 15 residues. The CDR3 reads CASSILGGSSDTQYF. CDR3 coding DNA: TGTGCCAGTAGTATTCTAGGAGGTAGCTCAGATACGCAGTATTTT. Full variable domain (outside the CDR3, taken from reference TRBV19 and TRBJ2-3): DGGITQSPKYLFRKEGQNVTLSCEQNLNHDAMYWYRQDPGQGLRLIYYSQIVNDFQKGDIAEGYSVSREKKESFPLTVTSAQKNPTAFYLCASSILGGSSDTQYFGPGTRLTVL.

Concerning this clone itself: The sample holds other DNA sequences that translate to the same CDR3. The rearrangement uses TRBV9 and TRBJ2-5; maybe TRBD2 (6 bases). Per germline, CDR1 SGDLS and CDR2 YYNGEE. V was shortened by 0 bases and J by 5 bases, with 11 bases between the two germline ends. This CDR3 is built from 14 residues. The CDR3 loop is CASSVEGGMETQYF. The DNA for the CDR3 is TGTGCCAGCAGCGTAGAGGGAGGAATGGAGACCCAGTACTTC.

This clone was detected only once. Other nucleotide sequences from this sample produce the same CDR3. The chain has TRBV30 and TRBJ1-1, with D uncertain. Germline CDR1 GTSNPN, CDR2 SVGIG (reference sequence). The ends were cut back, 2 bases at V and 4 bases at J, with 5 bases in the middle. This CDR3 is built from 11 residues. The CDR3 region is CAWSFGTEAFF. CDR3 sequence (DNA): TGTGCCTGGAGTTTCGGCACTGAAGCTTTCTTT. The full variable domain, its missing parts supplied by reference TRBV30 and TRBJ1-1, is SQTIHQWPATLVQPVGSPLSLECTVEGTSNPNLYWYRQAAGRGLQLLFYSVGIGQISSEVPQNLSASRPQDRQFILSSKKLLLSDSGFYLCAWSFGTEAFFGQGTRLTVV.

V gene TRBV30 combines with J gene TRBJ1-3, with 8 nucleotides matching TRBD1. Germline assignment: CDR1 GTSNPN and CDR2 SVGIG (reference sequence). This CDR3 is built from 15 residues. The V and J ends lost 2 bases and 0 bases, in that order; junction bases with no gene match: 3. The CDR3 region has the DNA TGTGCCTGGAGTCGGACAGGGCTCTCTGGAAACACCATATATTTT. Protein product: CAWSRTGLSGNTIYF. The complete variable domain, with remaining parts taken from reference TRBV30 and TRBJ1-3, reads SQTIHQWPATLVQPVGSPLSLECTVEGTSNPNLYWYRQAAGRGLQLLFYSVGIGQISSEVPQNLSASRPQDRQFILSSKKLLLSDSGFYLCAWSRTGLSGNTIYFGEGSWLTVV.

The chain carries TRBV27 and TRBJ2-5; 8 bases map to TRBD2. V dropped 6 bases and J dropped 1; count of bases not matched to a gene: 16. The germline V gene encodes CDR1 MNHEY and CDR2 SMNVEV (reference sequence). The CDR3 is 18 amino acids. The CDR3 DNA follows: TGTGCCAGCAGAGAAAGGTCGGCTAGCGGGCTACTCCAAGAGACCCAGTACTTC. It is translated as CASRERSASGLLQETQYF.

V is TRBV6-5 and J is TRBJ1-4; TRBD1 matches 7 bases. This CDR3 has 15 amino acids. Trimming removed 6 bases from V and 8 bases from J; junction bases left unmatched: 12. Per the germline V gene, CDR1 is MNHEY and CDR2 is SVGAGI. In DNA form, the CDR3 reads TGTGCCAGCAGCCCCACTGACAGGGTGGGGGAAAAACTGTTTTTT. Its translation is CASSPTDRVGEKLFF.

This clone was counted between two and nine times. This sample includes further DNA sequences coding for the same CDR3. This chain connects TRBV29-1 to TRBJ2-7; 9 nucleotides agree with TRBD1. Germline V CDR1 and CDR2: SQVTM, ANQGSEA. Trimming removed 3 bases from V and 1 base from J; junction bases left unmatched: 1. This CDR3 contains 13 residues. The CDR3 nucleotides are TGCAGCGTTGAGACAGGGGGTTCCTACGAGCAGTACTTC. Translated, it gives CSVETGGSYEQYF.

In its sample, this clone was seen once. Other DNA sequences in this sample translate to the same CDR3. The chain uses TRBV9 and TRBJ2-5; D unresolved. The length of the CDR3 is 14 residues. Between the trimmed V and J ends, which lost 0 bases and 1 base, there was a span of 7 bases. Germline lookup yields CDR1 SGDLS and CDR2 YYNGEE. Written as DNA, the CDR3 is TGTGCCAGCAGCGTAGTGGGCAGCCAAGAGACCCAGTACTTC. This gives the protein CASSVVGSQETQYF.

This clone appeared once. The V and J genes are TRBV15 and TRBJ2-3, with 11 bases aligning to TRBD2. This CDR3 is 18 amino acids long. V trimming: 1 base; J trimming: 0 bases; junction bases outside the gene matches: 6. Germline CDR1 and CDR2: LNHNV and YYDKDF (reference sequence). The CDR3: CATSRGTLAGESTDTQYF. The CDR3 DNA is TGTGCCACCAGCAGAGGGACACTAGCGGGGGAAAGCACAGATACGCAGTATTTT. Combining the CDR3 with reference TRBV15 and TRBJ2-3 gives the whole variable domain DAMVIQNPRYQVTQFGKPVTLSCSQTLNHNVMYWYQQKSSQAPKLLFHYYDKDFNNEADTPDNFQSRRPNTSFCFLDIRSPGLGDTAMYLCATSRGTLAGESTDTQYFGPGTRLTVL.

The chain couples TRBV2 to TRBJ2-5, with TRBD2 matching over 9 bases. This CDR3 contains 14 residues. CDR1 is SNHLY, CDR2 FYNNEI, per germline. J was trimmed by 4 bases and V by 8 bases; bases with no gene match: 8. For the CDR3, the DNA is TGTGCCAGCCGGTGGACTAGCGAGATAGAGACCCAGTACTTC. It yields the protein CASRWTSEIETQYF.